This T cell receptor beta chain comes out of a study of beta chain features in type 1 diabetes. Study-wide context: Examination spanned 90 million to 140 million sorted cells from all samples.

This clone was observed a handful of times. This specimen includes other DNA sequences encoding the same CDR3. Expressed TCRB transcripts were sequenced, since all the RNA that had been isolated was reverse transcribed. There were about 3.57 million reads on average in the naive, central memory and regulatory T cell samples. Data came from immunoSEQ multiplex PCR; TCRdb stores just in-frame clones and leaves some out. The sample includes approximately 250,000 clones, 13% to 15% of them seen just once. Per the germline V gene, CDR1 is MNHEY and CDR2 is SVGAGI. The CDR3 length is 12 residues. Losses at the gene ends were 6 bases for V and 7 bases for J; bases not matched to a gene: 3.

The origin of this receptor is a woman aged 40 to 50 in good health. Input material: naive CD4+ T cells from blood. The chain carries TRBV6-5 and TRBJ1-5, with TRBD1 matching 7 bases. CDR3 amino acids: CASSQGGQPQHF. As DNA, the CDR3 is TGTGCCAGCAGCCAGGGGGGACAGCCCCAGCATTTT.